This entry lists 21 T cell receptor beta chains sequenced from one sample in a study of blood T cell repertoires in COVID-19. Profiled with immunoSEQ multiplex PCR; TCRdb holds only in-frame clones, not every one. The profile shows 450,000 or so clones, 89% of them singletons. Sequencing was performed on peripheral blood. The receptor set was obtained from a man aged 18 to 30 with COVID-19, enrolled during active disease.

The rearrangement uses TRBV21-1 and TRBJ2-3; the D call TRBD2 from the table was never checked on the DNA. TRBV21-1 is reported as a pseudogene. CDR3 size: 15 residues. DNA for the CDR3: TGTGCCAGCAGCAAAGCTATTGCGTCCACAGATACGCAGTATTTT. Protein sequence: CASSKAIASTDTQYF.

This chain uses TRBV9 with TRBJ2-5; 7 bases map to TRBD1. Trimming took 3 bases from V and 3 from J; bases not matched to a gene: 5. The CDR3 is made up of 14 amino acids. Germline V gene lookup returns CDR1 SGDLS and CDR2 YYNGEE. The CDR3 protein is CASSAHTGEETQYF. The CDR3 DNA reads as TGTGCCAGCAGCGCGCATACAGGGGAAGAGACCCAGTACTTC.

In DNA, the CDR3 is TGTGCCAGCTCACGCAACAGGGGGCGCGACGAGCAGTACTTC. Translated, it gives CASSRNRGRDEQYF. The chain links TRBV18 to TRBJ2-7, with 9 bases identical to TRBD1. V shed 4 bases and J 5 bases; nucleotides not matched to a gene: 6. The germline V gene has CDR1 KGHSH and CDR2 LQKENI. This CDR3 contains 14 residues.

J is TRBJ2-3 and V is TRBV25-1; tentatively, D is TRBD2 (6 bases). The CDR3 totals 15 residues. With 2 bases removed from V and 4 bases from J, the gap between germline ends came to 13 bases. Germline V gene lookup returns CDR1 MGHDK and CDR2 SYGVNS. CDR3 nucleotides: TGTGCCAGCAGTGAACCCAGACTAGTGGCAGATACGCAGTATTTT. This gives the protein CASSEPRLVADTQYF.

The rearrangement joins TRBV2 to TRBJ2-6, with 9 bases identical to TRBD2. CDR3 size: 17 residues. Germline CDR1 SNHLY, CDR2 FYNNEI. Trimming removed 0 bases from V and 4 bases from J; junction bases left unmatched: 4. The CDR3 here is CASSEASGTSGANVLTF. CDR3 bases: TGTGCCAGCAGTGAAGCTTCCGGGACTAGCGGGGCCAACGTCCTGACTTTC.

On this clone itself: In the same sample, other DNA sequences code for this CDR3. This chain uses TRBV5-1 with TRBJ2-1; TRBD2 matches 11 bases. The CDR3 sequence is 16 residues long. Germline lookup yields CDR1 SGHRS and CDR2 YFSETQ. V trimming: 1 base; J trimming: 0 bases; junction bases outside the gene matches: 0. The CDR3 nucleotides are TGCGCCAGCAGCTTGACTAGCGGGGGCTCCTACAATGAGCAGTTCTTC. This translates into CASSLTSGGSYNEQFF.

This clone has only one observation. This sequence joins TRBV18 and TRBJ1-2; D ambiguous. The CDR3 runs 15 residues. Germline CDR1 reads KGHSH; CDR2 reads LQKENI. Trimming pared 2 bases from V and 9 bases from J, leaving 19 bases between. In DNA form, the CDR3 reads TGTGCCAGCTCACCAGGATCGCAGGCACCTCTGAGCTACACCTTC. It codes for CASSPGSQAPLSYTF.

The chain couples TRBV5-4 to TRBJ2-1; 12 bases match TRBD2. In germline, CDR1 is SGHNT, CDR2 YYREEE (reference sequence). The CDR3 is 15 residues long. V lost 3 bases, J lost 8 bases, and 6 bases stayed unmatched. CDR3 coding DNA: TGTGCCAGCAGCTCCCGGACTAGCGGGAATGATGAGCAGTTCTTC. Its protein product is CASSSRTSGNDEQFF.

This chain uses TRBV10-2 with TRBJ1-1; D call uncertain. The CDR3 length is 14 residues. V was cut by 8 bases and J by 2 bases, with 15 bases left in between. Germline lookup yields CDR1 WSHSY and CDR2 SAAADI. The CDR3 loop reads CASRGNGRNTEAFF. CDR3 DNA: TGCGCCAGCCGTGGAAACGGGAGAAACACTGAAGCTTTCTTT.

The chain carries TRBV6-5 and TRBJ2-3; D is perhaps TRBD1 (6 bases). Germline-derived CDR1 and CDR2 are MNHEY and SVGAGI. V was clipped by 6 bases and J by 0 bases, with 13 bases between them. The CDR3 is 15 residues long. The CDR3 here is CASSYRQASTDTQYF. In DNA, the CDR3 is TGTGCCAGCAGCTACCGACAGGCCAGCACAGATACGCAGTATTTT.

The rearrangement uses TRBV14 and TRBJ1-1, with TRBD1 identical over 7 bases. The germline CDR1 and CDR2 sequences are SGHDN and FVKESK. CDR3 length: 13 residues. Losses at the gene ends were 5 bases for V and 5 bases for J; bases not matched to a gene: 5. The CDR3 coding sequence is TGTGCCAGCAGCACCCACAGGGGAACTGAAGCTTTCTTT. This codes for CASSTHRGTEAFF.

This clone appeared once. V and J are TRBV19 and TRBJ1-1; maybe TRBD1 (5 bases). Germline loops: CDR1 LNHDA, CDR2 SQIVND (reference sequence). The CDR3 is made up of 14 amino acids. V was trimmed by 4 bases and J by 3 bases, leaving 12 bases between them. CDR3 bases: TGTGCCAGTAGTAGGGGACTTTTGGACACTGAAGCTTTCTTT. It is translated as CASSRGLLDTEAFF.

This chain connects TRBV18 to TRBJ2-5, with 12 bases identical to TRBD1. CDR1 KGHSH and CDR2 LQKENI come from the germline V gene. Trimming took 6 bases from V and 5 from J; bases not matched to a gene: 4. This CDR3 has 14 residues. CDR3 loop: CASSRDRGHETQYF. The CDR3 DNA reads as TGTGCCAGCTCTCGGGACAGGGGGCACGAGACCCAGTACTTC.

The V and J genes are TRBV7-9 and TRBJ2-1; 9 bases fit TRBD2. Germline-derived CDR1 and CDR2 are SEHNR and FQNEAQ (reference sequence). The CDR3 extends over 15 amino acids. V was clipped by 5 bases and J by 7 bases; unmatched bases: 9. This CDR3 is CASSQAGGPTNEQFF. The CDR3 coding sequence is TGTGCCAGCAGCCAAGCGGGAGGTCCGACAAATGAGCAGTTCTTC.

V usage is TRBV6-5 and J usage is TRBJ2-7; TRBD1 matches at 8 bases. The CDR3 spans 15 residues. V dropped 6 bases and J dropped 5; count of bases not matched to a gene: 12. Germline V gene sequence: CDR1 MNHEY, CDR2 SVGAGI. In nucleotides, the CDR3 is TGTGCCAGCAGCCCCCCCTTCGACAGGGGCCACGAGCAGTACTTC. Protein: CASSPPFDRGHEQYF.

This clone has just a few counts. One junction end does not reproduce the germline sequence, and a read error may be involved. CDR3 amino acids: CASQSGGSNNEQFF. The DNA of the CDR3 is TGTGCCAGCCAAAGCGGGGGCTCCAACAATGAGCAGTTCTTC. This sequence joins TRBV2 and TRBJ2-1; TRBD2 matches at 8 bases. The germline V gene encodes CDR1 SNHLY and CDR2 FYNNEI. The CDR3 is made up of 14 amino acids.

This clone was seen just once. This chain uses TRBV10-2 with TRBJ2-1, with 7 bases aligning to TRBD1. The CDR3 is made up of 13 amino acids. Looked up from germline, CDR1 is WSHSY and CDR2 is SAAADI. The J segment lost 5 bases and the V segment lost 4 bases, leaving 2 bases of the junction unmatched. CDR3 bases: TGCGCCAGCAGTGGGACAGGAAACAATGAGCAGTTCTTC. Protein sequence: CASSGTGNNEQFF.

The CDR3 loop reads CASSHRAPYEQYF. CDR3 DNA sequence: TGCGCCAGCAGCCACAGGGCCCCCTACGAGCAGTACTTC. The rearrangement links TRBV4-1 to TRBJ2-7; D possibly corresponds to TRBD1 (5 bases). This CDR3 comprises 13 residues. The V gene's germline CDR1 is MGHRA and CDR2 YSYEKL. Trimming took 3 bases from V and 2 from J, leaving 8 bases between them.

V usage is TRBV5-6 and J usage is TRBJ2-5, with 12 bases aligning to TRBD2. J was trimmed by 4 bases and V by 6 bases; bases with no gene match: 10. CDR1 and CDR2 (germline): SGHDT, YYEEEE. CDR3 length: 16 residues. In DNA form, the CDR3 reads TGTGCCAGCACCCCAGGACTAGCGGGGAGGGGAGAGACCCAGTACTTC. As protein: CASTPGLAGRGETQYF.

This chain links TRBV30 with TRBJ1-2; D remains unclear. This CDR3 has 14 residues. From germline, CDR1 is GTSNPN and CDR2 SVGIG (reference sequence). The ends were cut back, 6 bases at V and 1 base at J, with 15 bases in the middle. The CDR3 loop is CACTVFRVNYGYTF. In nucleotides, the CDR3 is TGTGCCTGTACAGTGTTTAGAGTTAACTATGGCTACACCTTC. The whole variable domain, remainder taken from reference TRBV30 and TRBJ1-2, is SQTIHQWPATLVQPVGSPLSLECTVEGTSNPNLYWYRQAAGRGLQLLFYSVGIGQISSEVPQNLSASRPQDRQFILSSKKLLLSDSGFYLCACTVFRVNYGYTFGSGTRLTVV.

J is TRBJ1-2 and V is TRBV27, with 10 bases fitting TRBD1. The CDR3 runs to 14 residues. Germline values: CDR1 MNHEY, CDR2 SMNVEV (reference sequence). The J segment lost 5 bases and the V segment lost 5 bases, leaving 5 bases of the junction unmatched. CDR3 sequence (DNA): TGTGCCAGCAGTCAAGGGACAGGGGCATATGGCTACACCTTC. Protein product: CASSQGTGAYGYTF.